This entry lists 4 T cell receptor beta chains sequenced from one sample in a study of blood T cell repertoires in COVID-19 (dated by TCRdb to 2019 to 2021). Library preparation was by the immunoSEQ multiplex PCR assay. TCRdb provides this immuneACCESS table in a form limited to in-frame rearrangements. Some clones are lacking; in checked studies, under half of them reflect an unresolved V gene, and why the rest are absent is not known. The table for this sample lists roughly 83,000 clones; approximately 86% of them were counted only once. The leading ten clones occupy roughly 8% of the sample. The sample comprised peripheral blood. Receptors were obtained from a man aged 80 or over with active or convalescent COVID-19.

The CDR3 DNA reads as TGTGCCATCAGTGATCTGGATAGGGGAGAGCAGTTCTTC. Encoded protein: CAISDLDRGEQFF. J is TRBJ2-1 and V is TRBV10-3, with TRBD1 as a possible D gene (5 bases). Germline values: CDR1 ENHRY, CDR2 SYGVKD. The length of the CDR3 is 13 residues. Trimming stripped 3 bases from V and 10 bases from J, with 13 bases between.

The chain recombines TRBV5-4 with TRBJ1-1; TRBD1 is a possible D gene (6 bases). Germline CDR1 SGHNT, CDR2 YYREEE (reference sequence). The CDR3 length is 13 residues. Trimming removed 3 bases at V and 0 bases at J, with 6 bases between. CDR3 region: CASSWDMNTEAFF. The CDR3 nucleotides read TGTGCCAGCAGCTGGGACATGAACACTGAAGCTTTCTTT.

This chain uses TRBV2 with TRBJ1-5; TRBD1 aligns across 8 bases. The germline gives CDR1 SNHLY, CDR2 FYNNEI. J lost 3 bases, V lost 6 bases, and 1 base had no gene match. CDR3 size: 13 residues. CDR3 sequence (DNA): TGTGCCAGCAGGGACAGGGACAATCAGCCCCAGCATTTT. It specifies CASRDRDNQPQHF.

The rearrangement uses TRBV28 and TRBJ2-3; a possible D gene is TRBD2 (6 bases). Germline CDR1 is MDHEN and CDR2 is SYDVKM. V was pared by 6 bases and J by 14 bases, with 21 bases between. The CDR3 sequence is 13 residues long. The CDR3 DNA is TGTGCCAGCAGCGGTCGGGGGTCACTCTCAGGGTATTTT. It specifies CASSGRGSLSGYF.